Presented here are 24 T cell receptor beta chains from one specimen sequenced in a study of identical twins. TCRdb reprocessed the 5' RACE reads with MiXCR, giving one entry per CDR3 protein. The table records roughly 350,000 distinct CDR3 sequences, over 9% of them present only once. A further study also used this sample, focusing on yellow fever vaccine responses in identical twins.

Sequenced material: CD8+ T cells sorted from blood. The source of these receptors is a woman aged 18-29 years in good health.

This chain links TRBV7-9 with TRBJ2-1; maybe TRBD1 (6 bases). Between the trimmed V and J ends, which lost 5 bases and 8 bases, there was a span of 19 bases. The germline CDR1 and CDR2 sequences are SEHNR and FQNEAQ (reference sequence). The CDR3 length is 15 residues. The CDR3 nucleotides read TGTGCCAGCAGCCCAGGGGCAGGGCTATACGATGAGCAGTTCTTC. It translates to CASSPGAGLYDEQFF.

This clonotype was recorded a few times. The CDR3 DNA is TGCGCCAGCGCCGATGGAGGCAGTACCTTATTTTCCGGGGAGACCCAGTACTTC. Translated, it gives CASADGGSTLFSGETQYF. The chain carries TRBV5-1 and TRBJ2-5, with D possibly being TRBD2 (5 bases). CDR1 and CDR2 (germline): SGHRS, YFSETQ. This CDR3 is built from 18 residues. Between the trimmed V and J ends, which lost 7 bases and 5 bases, there was a span of 30 bases.

The chain combines TRBV6-1 with TRBJ2-1, with a possible D match to TRBD2 (6 bases). The V and J ends lost 7 bases and 1 base respectively, with 14 bases between them. Germline assignment: CDR1 MNHNS and CDR2 SASEGT. CDR3 size: 15 residues. CDR3 nucleotides: TGTGCCAGCACACCGGGGGTGTCATCCTACAATGAGCAGTTCTTC. Amino acids: CASTPGVSSYNEQFF.

The chain couples TRBV7-9 to TRBJ1-1; 10 bases agree with TRBD1. The CDR3 has 15 residues. V shed 2 bases and J 4 bases; nucleotides not matched to a gene: 4. Germline V CDR1 and CDR2: SEHNR, FQNEAQ (reference sequence). For the CDR3, the DNA is TGTGCCAGCAGCTTACCAGGACAGGGGGGCACTGAAGCTTTCTTT. Residues: CASSLPGQGGTEAFF.

This clonotype was counted a few times. The chain joins TRBV20-1 to TRBJ2-1; 9 bases are a match to TRBD2. CDR1 DFQATT and CDR2 SNEGSKA come from the germline V gene (reference sequence). This CDR3 comprises 18 residues. Losses at the gene ends were 1 base for V and 2 bases for J; bases not matched to a gene: 12. Here the CDR3 reads CSARVAGGVFGTYNEQFF. CDR3 DNA: TGCAGTGCTAGAGTTGCGGGGGGGGTCTTCGGGACCTACAATGAGCAGTTCTTC.

The rearrangement joins TRBV20-1 to TRBJ2-1, with 9 bases aligning to TRBD2. Germline-derived CDR1 and CDR2 are DFQATT and SNEGSKA (reference sequence). V shed 2 bases and J 3 bases; nucleotides not matched to a gene: 14. The CDR3 runs 18 residues. In nucleotides, the CDR3 is TGCAGTGCTAGATACCCGCTAGCGGGATTGTCAATCTACAATGAGCAGTTCTTC. Encoded protein: CSARYPLAGLSIYNEQFF.

This clonotype has a handful of counts. The chain combines TRBV7-6 with TRBJ1-5, with no clear D. The CDR3 extends over 15 amino acids. V was cut by 2 bases and J by 8 bases, with 16 bases left in between. CDR1 and CDR2 (germline): SGHVS, FNYEAQ. CDR3 protein: CASSLSEGISKPQHF. For the CDR3, the DNA is TGTGCCAGCAGCTTATCTGAGGGAATCAGTAAGCCCCAGCATTTT.

This clonotype was counted many times. This chain connects TRBV4-1 to TRBJ2-7; 7 nucleotides match TRBD2. The CDR3 runs to 14 residues. Looked up from germline, CDR1 is MGHRA and CDR2 is YSYEKL. V shed 0 bases, J shed 3 bases, and the junction held 2 bases outside the gene matches. CDR3 protein: CASSQDASGYEQYF. CDR3 coding DNA: TGCGCCAGCAGCCAAGACGCTAGCGGCTACGAGCAGTACTTC.

The chain carries TRBV7-2 and TRBJ2-4; 9 positions match TRBD1. CDR1 and CDR2 from the germline V gene are SGHTA and FQGNSA. The CDR3 contains 15 residues. J was trimmed by 1 base and V by 5 bases; bases with no gene match: 3. CDR3 DNA: TGTGCCAGCAGCCCTGACAGGGGGGCCAAAAACATTCAGTACTTC. It translates to CASSPDRGAKNIQYF. The whole variable domain, filled in from reference TRBV7-2 and TRBJ2-4, reads GAGVSQSPSNKVTEKGKDVELRCDPISGHTALYWYRQSLGQGLEFLIYFQGNSAPDKSGLPSDRFSAERTGGSVSTLTIQRTQQEDSAVYLCASSPDRGAKNIQYFGAGTRLSVL.

The chain carries TRBV9 and TRBJ2-5; no clear D gene. This CDR3 comprises 14 residues. Between the trimmed V and J ends, which lost 0 bases and 2 bases, there was a span of 8 bases. Per germline, CDR1 SGDLS and CDR2 YYNGEE. The CDR3 DNA is TGTGCCAGCAGCGTAGACGGGTCGCAAGAGACCCAGTACTTC. This gives the protein CASSVDGSQETQYF.

Many counts were recorded for this clonotype. In DNA form, the CDR3 reads TGTGCCATCGGTACCGGGACAACTTCCTACAATGAGCAGTTCTTC. It specifies CAIGTGTTSYNEQFF. This chain uses TRBV10-3 with TRBJ2-1; possible D gene TRBD1, 6 bases. The CDR3 totals 15 residues. The ends were cut back, 8 bases at V and 1 base at J, with 15 bases in the middle. Germline lookup yields CDR1 ENHRY and CDR2 SYGVKD.

In its sample, this clonotype was seen a few times. This chain connects TRBV6-1 to TRBJ2-2; TRBD2 agrees at 9 bases. This CDR3 comprises 14 residues. V lost 11 bases and J lost 6; bases outside the gene matches: 10. Germline loops: CDR1 MNHNS, CDR2 SASEGT. CDR3 region: CASLRAGGPGELFF. The CDR3 DNA sequence: TGTGCCTCCCTTAGGGCGGGAGGGCCCGGGGAGCTGTTTTTT.

The chain couples TRBV4-2 to TRBJ2-7, with D perhaps matching TRBD2 (6 bases). V lost 0 bases, J lost 4 bases, and 13 bases lay in between. This CDR3 is 15 amino acids long. Germline values: CDR1 LGHNA, CDR2 YNFKEQ. The CDR3 bases are TGTGCCAGCAGCCAAGATGACGGGAGTGGGTACGAGCAGTACTTC. Translating it yields CASSQDDGSGYEQYF.

In its sample, this clonotype was seen a few times. The chain recombines TRBV4-1 with TRBJ1-2; 8 positions match TRBD1. With V trimmed by 1 base and J by 8 bases, 9 bases remained unmatched. There are 15 residues in the CDR3. CDR1 is MGHRA and CDR2 is YSYEKL in the germline V gene. CDR3 nucleotide sequence: TGCGCCAGCAGCCAAGGTCTATGGACAGGGTCCGGCTACACCTTC. It yields the protein CASSQGLWTGSGYTF.

The sample holds a few counts of this clonotype. This chain uses TRBV28 with TRBJ1-5; 8 bases are a match to TRBD1. From germline, CDR1 is MDHEN and CDR2 SYDVKM. This CDR3 spans 15 amino acids. With V trimmed by 5 bases and J by 5 bases, 8 bases remained unmatched. CDR3 sequence (DNA): TGTGCCAGCAGTGATTCACAGGGGGTGTATCAGCCCCAGCATTTT. Translation gives CASSDSQGVYQPQHF.

This clonotype was counted between two and nine times. CDR3 amino acids: CASSLEAGGYNEQFF. The CDR3 region has the DNA TGTGCCAGCAGCTTAGAAGCGGGGGGCTACAATGAGCAGTTCTTC. This sequence joins TRBV7-8 and TRBJ2-1, with 9 bases fitting TRBD2. Germline CDR1 is SGHVS and CDR2 is FQNEAQ. CDR3 length: 15 residues. Trimming removed 1 base from V and 3 bases from J; junction bases left unmatched: 1.

This clonotype turned up a few times. V and J are TRBV28 and TRBJ2-5; D gene ambiguous. With 5 bases removed from V and 2 bases from J, the gap between germline ends came to 12 bases. CDR1 and CDR2 (germline): MDHEN, SYDVKM. This CDR3 is built from 14 residues. The CDR3 DNA reads TGTGCCAGCAGTCCCCGACTGATTCAAGAGACCCAGTACTTC. It codes for CASSPRLIQETQYF.

This clonotype was observed a few times. J is TRBJ2-7 and V is TRBV20-1; D is ambiguous. Trimming cost V 0 bases and J 2 bases, with 11 bases left between them. The CDR3 runs 14 residues. Germline values: CDR1 DFQATT, CDR2 SNEGSKA (reference sequence). The CDR3 region is CSARDYTATYEQYV. As DNA, the CDR3 is TGCAGTGCTAGAGATTACACTGCCACCTACGAGCAGTACGTC.

This clonotype occurred many times. The chain has TRBV29-1 and TRBJ2-5, with 9 nucleotides matching TRBD2. V lost 3 bases, J lost 2 bases, and 7 bases stayed unmatched. The CDR3 length is 15 residues. CDR1 is SQVTM, CDR2 ANQGSEA, per germline. CDR3: CSVDRPSGEQETQYF. CDR3 coding DNA: TGCAGCGTTGATAGGCCTAGCGGGGAGCAAGAGACCCAGTACTTC. Together with reference TRBV29-1 and TRBJ2-5, the CDR3 gives the full variable domain: SAVISQKPSRDICQRGTSLTIQCQVDSQVTMMFWYRQQPGQSLTLIATANQGSEATYESGFVIDKFPISRPNLTFSTLTVSNMSPEDSSIYLCSVDRPSGEQETQYFGPGTRLLVL.

This chain uses TRBV4-1 with TRBJ2-7; 7 nucleotides align to TRBD1. After removal of 3 bases from V and 2 bases from J, the junction contained 4 bases not matched to a gene. There are 14 residues in the CDR3. Germline V gene sequence: CDR1 MGHRA, CDR2 YSYEKL. In nucleotides, the CDR3 is TGCGCCAGCAGCCACGTGGGACAGACCTACGAGCAGTACGTC. Encoded protein: CASSHVGQTYEQYV.

The chain carries TRBV11-2 and TRBJ2-3, with 7 bases lining up with TRBD2. The CDR3 runs 16 residues. Unmatched junction bases numbered 10, after V lost 6 bases and J lost 1 base. Germline CDR1 and CDR2: SGHAT and FQNNGV. In DNA, the CDR3 is TGTGCCAGCAGTCCGGAGACTAGCTGGGGCACAGATACGCAGTATTTT. It is translated as CASSPETSWGTDTQYF.

V gene TRBV7-2 combines with J gene TRBJ2-3, with a tentative D call TRBD2 (6 bases). This CDR3 region has 16 residues. The ends were cut back, 5 bases at V and 2 bases at J, with 17 bases in the middle. Germline CDR1 and CDR2: SGHTA and FQGNSA. The CDR3 loop is CASSEWEVSNTDTQYF. The CDR3, as DNA: TGTGCCAGCAGCGAATGGGAGGTTTCGAACACAGATACGCAGTATTTT.

This chain connects TRBV12-3 or TRBV12-4 to TRBJ2-1; TRBD1 might be the D (5 bases). The germline V and J ends were trimmed by 7 bases and 7 bases, with 17 bases remaining between them. CDR3 length: 14 residues. The CDR3 region has the DNA TGTGCCAGCACCATCCTTGACAGCCGGAATGAGCAGTTCTTC. Translated: CASTILDSRNEQFF.

This clonotype was seen a few times. The chain joins TRBV24-1 to TRBJ2-1; 11 positions match TRBD1. There are 16 residues in the CDR3. With 3 bases clipped from V and 9 bases from J, the junction kept 9 bases outside the gene matches. CDR1 is KGHDR, CDR2 SFDVKD, per germline. CDR3 residues: CATSDPTRTGGGEQFF. CDR3 DNA sequence: TGTGCCACCAGTGATCCAACAAGGACAGGGGGCGGTGAGCAGTTCTTC.